This T cell receptor beta chain was retrieved from a study of T cells in Graves' hyperthyroidism and ophthalmopathy. This clonotype has a handful of counts. Its cognate antigen is unknown. Graves' hyperthyroidism showing no ophthalmopathy progression within 18 months was considered stable. Diagnoses were made from clinical symptoms, serum measures (thyroxine and TRAb), thyroid ultrasound and orbital computed tomography. Whole-study findings and limits: Blood held most thyroid clonotypes expanded above 0.001 frequency. Separating ophthalmopathy from stable hyperthyroidism was achieved by a 13 V-J model.

The germline V gene encodes CDR1 SGHAT and CDR2 FQNNGV. This CDR3 comprises 14 residues. The ends lost 4 bases at V and 12 bases at J; junction bases unmatched: 12. TCR beta CDR3 regions were amplified from RNA transcripts. Primed by the HTBI set, a first-round RT-PCR was run on the TCR CDR3. TCRdb processed the multiplex PCR reads anew with MiXCR; each CDR3 protein has one entry. Here the sample spans a few hundred thousand distinct CDR3 sequences, approximately 14% being singletons. This TCR was sampled from a woman in her 30s with Graves' hyperthyroidism. This chain connects TRBV11-2 to TRBJ1-1, with 9 bases fitting TRBD1. Sequenced material: blood. The CDR3 sequence is CASSSGRGTGMTFF. The CDR3 DNA is TGTGCCAGCAGCTCGGGTCGGGGGACAGGGATGACTTTCTTT.